These T cell receptor beta chains were read from a single sample in a study of T cells after posttransplantation cyclophosphamide. Profiled with immunoSEQ multiplex PCR; TCRdb holds only in-frame clones, not every one. Among under 25,000 clones, around 70% were seen once, and the ten largest hold roughly a quarter. This sample comprised PBMCs, obtained after an allogeneic stem cell transplant with post-transplant cyclophosphamide. Receptors were obtained from a male patient aged 25-45 years who received an allogeneic stem cell transplant from a related donor, was CMV-positive, and had acute GVHD only. The T cells may partly be graft donor cells. Both conserved end residues are part of each CDR3.

CDR3aa	v_gene	j_gene
CASSWGDRSSYEQYF	TRBV5-1	TRBJ2-7
CASSLVSGSGNTIYF	TRBV7-2	TRBJ1-3
CASSYQTTGVYGYTF	TRBV6-5	TRBJ1-2
CASSPDRGYGVSGYTF	TRBV5-5	TRBJ1-2
CASSLTGTGGANSYNSPLHF	TRBV4-1	TRBJ1-6
CASSLDQLVVGAGANVLTF	TRBV7-6	TRBJ2-6
CASSPVRDRAVNEQYF	TRBV18	TRBJ2-7
CASSASDRANEKLFF	TRBV25-1	TRBJ1-4
CASSLGLAGRQYF	TRBV11-3	TRBJ2-3
CASSRRGATDTQYF	TRBV23-1	TRBJ2-3
CAISSQGLENEQFF	TRBV10-3	TRBJ2-1
CASSLGDTGDYTF	TRBV5-5	TRBJ1-2
CASSQVSGGPLFF	TRBV4-3	TRBJ2-1
CASSLSGDGSDTQYF	TRBV5-4	TRBJ2-3